This T cell receptor (beta chain) originates from a study of T cell changes during pregnancy in multiple sclerosis (dated by TCRdb to the late 2010s). About the investigation overall: The study looked at changes in the T cell repertoire across pregnancy in women with multiple sclerosis.

Via the germline V gene, CDR1 is WSHSY and CDR2 SAAADI. V is shortened by 10 bases, J by 5 bases, and the region joining them spans 17 bases. From cysteine to phenylalanine, the CDR3 is 13 amino acids long. Solely the CDR3 DNA is kept, with 39 bases framed from the first base. Libraries were built with the immunoSEQ multiplex PCR assay. TCRdb limited this immuneACCESS table to in-frame rearrangements with V and J called. A share of clones is missing; checked studies link under half to unresolved V genes, and the rest is unexplained. The sample table shows roughly 70,000 clones, and 85% to 95% are seen once. 2.5% to 3.5% of the sample goes to the ten largest clones. Details on this clone: Its antigen is unknown. Base qualities are not at hand, and no much larger clone is one base apart.

Specimen: peripheral blood, collected in the third trimester of pregnancy. The sequence links TRBV10-2 to TRBJ2-5, with a weak D call of TRBD2 (7 bases match). The TCR was taken from a female donor in good health, enrolled as a control in a pregnancy study. The nucleotide sequence reads TGCGCCACATGGAGGGGGGGCAGGGAGACCCAGTACTTC. Its protein reads: CATWRGGRETQYF.